These 5 T cell receptor beta chains came from one sample sequenced in a study of T cell repertoires and HLA-DP antigens. The antigens for these receptors are not known. Clones were read by immunoSEQ multiplex PCR, and TCRdb kept only the in-frame ones, dropping some. The profile shows about 110,000 clones, around 92% of them singletons. Sequences were obtained from CD4+ T cells from PBMCs. These TCRs come from a woman aged 18-30 years in good health and CMV-seronegative.

CDR3 protein: CASSPRGTASFRSYEQYF. CDR3 bases: TGTGCCAGCAGCCCCAGGGGGACAGCCTCGTTTAGGTCCTACGAGCAGTACTTC. The chain employs TRBV14 and TRBJ2-7; 7 bases are a match to TRBD1. CDR1 is SGHDN, CDR2 FVKESK, per germline. Trimming cost V 4 bases and J 1 base; bases outside gene matches: 16. This CDR3 has 18 residues.

This CDR3 is CASSSGDRGRETQYF. As DNA, the CDR3 is TGTGCCAGTAGTTCCGGGGACAGGGGGAGAGAGACCCAGTACTTC. The gene calls are TRBV19 and TRBJ2-5; 11 positions agree with TRBD1. Germline trimming cut 5 bases from V and 4 bases from J; bases unmatched to any gene: 6. Germline CDR1 and CDR2: LNHDA and SQIVND (reference sequence). The CDR3 length is 15 residues.

The chain couples TRBV5-6 to TRBJ2-3; D might be TRBD1 (6 bases). Trimming took 3 bases from V and 2 from J, leaving 10 bases between them. CDR3 length: 14 amino acids. Per germline, CDR1 SGHDT and CDR2 YYEEEE. The DNA for the CDR3 is TGTGCCAGCAGCTATGGGACAAACACAGATACGCAGTATTTT. Its protein is CASSYGTNTDTQYF.

The chain recombines TRBV6-6 with TRBJ1-6; D is ambiguous. The CDR3 has 16 amino acids. Looked up from germline, CDR1 is MNHNY and CDR2 is SVGAGI (reference sequence). V lost 3 bases, J lost 5 bases, and 14 bases lay in between. Written as DNA, the CDR3 is TGTGCCAGCAGTTATCGGAACGTCGCTAATAATTCACCCCTCCACTTT. Translation gives CASSYRNVANNSPLHF.

The gene calls are TRBV2 and TRBJ2-3, with TRBD1 as a possible D gene (5 bases). The CDR3 consists of 16 residues. Trimming removed 3 bases at V and 1 base at J, with 14 bases between. The germline V gene encodes CDR1 SNHLY and CDR2 FYNNEI. CDR3 in DNA: TGTGCCAGCAGTGAGTTTGGCAGGGAAGGCACAGATACGCAGTATTTT. Translating gives CASSEFGREGTDTQYF.